The T cell receptor (beta chain) under discussion was sequenced for a study of shared clonotypes between healthy human individuals (TCRdb year 2020). Some background on the complete study: The cohort comprised two women and a few men aged 18 to 49 years. Per donor, three plates each were used for CD4 naive and CD4 memory, two for CD8 naive, and one for CD8 memory. To estimate repertoire size and how much clonotypes are shared between individuals, the study performed deep sequencing of blood TCR repertoires from roughly five healthy adults. To increase sequencing depth and limit assay-specific biases, different laboratories used diverse techniques to prepare libraries and sequence TCR repertoires. Between about 0.8 and 9 billion PBMCs per donor were obtained by leukapheresis. Broad study findings and their caveats: Compared with non-shared clonotypes, clonotypes shared by all four sorted-subset donors had higher generation probabilities. Rarefaction of sorted-subset datasets indicated incomplete sequencing despite the large sequencing depth. Pairwise subsampling indicated that sequencing depth was expected to affect the degree of clonotype sharing among donors. Naive subsets generally had larger estimated clonotype richness than memory subsets. The small number of donors limited the genetic and exposure-history diversity represented. Sharing across a handful of donors was observed for approximately 5% of naive CD4, about 4% of naive CD8, 2.3% of memory CD4, and 0.4% of memory CD8 clonotypes. Sampling was restricted to blood, and TCR repertoires in tissues likely differ from the TCR repertoires found in blood.

The donors were healthy, HIV-negative adults who had no recently reported acute infections or vaccinations. Only Caucasian adults living in Nashville, Tennessee, USA were represented among the donors. CD4+ T cells were enriched through magnetic negative selection, after which naive cells were positively selected on CD45RA and the remaining negative fraction served as the memory subset. Blood was obtained by leukapheresis, after which PBMCs were separated by Ficoll-Histopaque density gradient centrifugation and cryopreserved in liquid nitrogen vapor phase. Analytical flow cytometry was used to check the purity and quantity of every magnetically sorted T cell population. Genomic DNA was isolated from every sorted fraction and measured by UV absorbance on a Nanodrop 2000c. The germline V gene gives CDR1 as MGHRA and CDR2 as YSYEKL. Trimming costs V 1 base and J 2 bases, and their ends lie 12 bases apart. The CDR3 covers 16 residues, taking in both the cysteine and the phenylalanine. This entry keeps only the CDR3 DNA: 48 bases, framed from base 1.

Using the deep immunoSEQ assay, TCR CDR3 regions were amplified from genomic DNA by multiplex PCR. Extracted genomic DNA from each cell subset was distributed evenly across all wells of several immunoSEQ 96-well plates, and each plate was treated as a replicate. For sorted subsets, 150 to 200 ng genomic DNA, equal to 25,000 to 35,000 T cell genomes, was loaded into each replicate PCR. Purified libraries were quantified with a Qubit 3.0 fluorometer, sized on a Bioanalyzer 2100, and re-quantified with the KAPA Library Quantification kit. Each immunoSEQ 96-well plate was sequenced on its own single-read 150-cycle Illumina NextSeq 550 flow cell. The original pipeline was this. Because the immunoSEQ output included only junctional sequences and no quality scores, the filtering could not be the same as the filtering used for full-length reads. Sequences were annotated with PyIR, a Python wrapper for IgBLAST v1.9, using IMGT germline references to assign V/J genes and CDR3. Reads with weak V/J assignments (E-value above 1e-6), missing CDR3, stop codons, out-of-frame junctions, or ambiguous translated residues were removed. A V3J clonotype was defined by an identical inferred V gene, J gene, and CDR3 amino acid sequence. To compute the percentage overlap between repertoires, the number of shared unique clonotypes was divided by the size of the smaller repertoire. Richness of each repertoire was evaluated using RTK rarefaction, the Chao1 estimator, and Recon v2.1 estimates of unobserved clonotypes. For all TCRbeta clonotypes obtained by the gDNA method from a handful of donors, generation probabilities were computed with OLGA. The table was pulled from immuneACCESS by TCRdb, which kept in-frame rearrangements only. Such tables lose some clones; where checked, under half of the loss comes from unresolved V genes, and the rest has no known cause. The D gene and trimming were derived from the DNA, and the V and J assignments and clone size from that table. This sample holds just over 2,000,000 clones; roughly 95% were observed only once. The top ten clones comprise around 0.13% of the sample.

In this sample, this clone turned up once. Its antigen is still unknown. Base qualities are not provided; no much larger clone lies one nucleotide away. The sample comprised naive CD4+ T cells sorted from blood. According to the study, the label for this sample's cell subset or site signals: CD45RA+ positively selected. This sequence originates from a man between 18 and 29 years old in good health. This chain is built from TRBV4-1 and TRBJ1-5, with the identity of the D gene unclear. The DNA sequence is given as TGCGCCAGCAGCCAAGGGCCCCTCTGGGGCAATCAGCCCCAGCATTTT. Translated, this is CASSQGPLWGNQPQHF.